Listed here are 10 T cell receptor beta chains from one sample, sequenced in a study of cytomegalovirus exposure and HLA in healthy donors. The PCR made use of 60 Vbeta and 13 Jbeta primers. The method was immunoSEQ multiplex PCR; TCRdb's version includes in-frame clones alone and lacks a portion of them. This repertoire shows more than 100,000 clones, over 60% found once; its top ten account for 3.7%. The sample taken for sequencing was PBMCs. The receptors stem from a human donor in good health.

CDR3 nucleotides: TGTGCCAGCAGCGTATGGGGGGCTGGAAACACCATATATTTT. It codes for CASSVWGAGNTIYF. V gene TRBV9 combines with J gene TRBJ1-3; D may be TRBD1 (5 bases). This CDR3 spans 14 amino acids. Between the trimmed V and J ends, which lost 1 base and 2 bases, there was a span of 7 bases. CDR1 and CDR2 from the germline V gene are SGDLS and YYNGEE.

J is TRBJ1-5 and V is TRBV15; D gene ambiguous. The CDR3 is 19 amino acids. V was shortened by 0 bases and J by 0 bases, with 18 bases between the two germline ends. Germline values: CDR1 LNHNV, CDR2 YYDKDF (reference sequence). The DNA of the CDR3 is TGTGCCACCAGCAGAGACGGGGAAGCCCCTGGGTATAGCAATCAGCCCCAGCATTTT. It yields the protein CATSRDGEAPGYSNQPQHF.

This chain uses TRBV2 with TRBJ1-1, with 7 bases matching TRBD1. Germline V lookup: CDR1 SNHLY, CDR2 FYNNEI. CDR3 length: 14 amino acids. Losses at the gene ends were 5 bases for V and 5 bases for J; bases not matched to a gene: 8. CDR3 residues: CASSIRGGRTEAFF. DNA of the CDR3: TGTGCCAGCAGTATCAGAGGGGGCCGGACTGAAGCTTTCTTT.

V gene TRBV5-1 combines with J gene TRBJ1-1, with D possibly being TRBD1 (5 bases). With 4 bases removed from V and 2 bases from J, the gap between germline ends came to 15 bases. The CDR3 runs to 15 residues. Germline-derived CDR1 and CDR2 are SGHRS and YFSETQ. CDR3 residues: CASSGATVGNTEAFF. CDR3 DNA sequence: TGCGCCAGCAGCGGAGCGACAGTCGGTAACACTGAAGCTTTCTTT.

The chain employs TRBV19 and TRBJ1-2; TRBD1 might be the D (6 bases). The V and J ends lost 3 bases and 8 bases respectively, with 19 bases between them. Looked up from germline, CDR1 is LNHDA and CDR2 is SQIVND (reference sequence). There are 15 residues in the CDR3. CDR3: CASSIAPGHHRGYTF. CDR3 nucleotide sequence: TGTGCCAGTAGTATCGCCCCGGGACACCATAGGGGCTACACCTTC.

This rearrangement joins TRBV18 to TRBJ1-5; 7 nucleotides agree with TRBD1. The germline CDR1 and CDR2 sequences are KGHSH and LQKENI. The V gene end was trimmed by 5 bases and the J gene end by 6 bases; junction bases not matched to a gene: 4. The CDR3 loop spans 13 amino acids. For the CDR3, the DNA is TGTGCCAGCTCATCGGGGACAGCTCAGCCCCAGCATTTT. It is translated as CASSSGTAQPQHF.

This clone turned up a few times. The CDR3 DNA sequence: TGTGCCAGCAGCCTAACAGAAATGAATAACTATGGCTACACCTTC. It specifies CASSLTEMNNYGYTF. This chain joins TRBV6-5 and TRBJ1-2; D gene uncertain. The V end lost 6 bases, the J end lost 1 base, and 15 bases lay between the germline ends. The CDR3 has 15 amino acids. Germline CDR1 is MNHEY and CDR2 is SVGAGI.

This chain's CDR3 is CANKCGVPNQPQHF. The CDR3, as DNA: TGTGCCAACAAATGCGGGGTGCCTAATCAGCCCCAGCATTTT. The chain joins TRBV9 to TRBJ1-5; D is unclear. Trimming left V 9 bases short and J 4 bases short, with 17 bases between. Looked up from germline, CDR1 is SGDLS and CDR2 is YYNGEE. This CDR3 has 14 amino acids.

The chain combines TRBV14 with TRBJ2-3, with 7 positions matching TRBD2. Germline values: CDR1 SGHDN, CDR2 FVKESK. Trimming cost V 5 bases and J 11 bases; bases outside gene matches: 4. The CDR3 runs to 11 residues. CDR3 nucleotide sequence: TGTGCCAGCAGCGCGGGGAGGGGGCAGTATTTT. Protein product: CASSAGRGQYF.

V gene TRBV4-1 combines with J gene TRBJ2-1, with 11 bases lining up with TRBD2. J gave up 4 bases and V 3 bases, and 5 bases lay outside the gene matches. The CDR3 has 16 residues. From germline, CDR1 is MGHRA and CDR2 YSYEKL. The CDR3 DNA reads TGCGCCAGCAGCCATCCTAGCGGGAGGAGTTACAATGAGCAGTTCTTC. Its protein product is CASSHPSGRSYNEQFF.